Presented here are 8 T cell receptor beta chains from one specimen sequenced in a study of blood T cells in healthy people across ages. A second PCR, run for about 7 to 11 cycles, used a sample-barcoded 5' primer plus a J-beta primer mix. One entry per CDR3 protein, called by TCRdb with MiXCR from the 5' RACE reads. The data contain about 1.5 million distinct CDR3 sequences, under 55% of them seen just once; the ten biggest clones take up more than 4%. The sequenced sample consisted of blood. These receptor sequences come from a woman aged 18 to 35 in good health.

The CDR3: CAWSVTGSPENEQFF. The CDR3 DNA reads as TGTGCCTGGAGTGTAACCGGGAGCCCTGAGAATGAGCAGTTCTTC. V and J are TRBV30 and TRBJ2-1; tentative D call: TRBD2 (6 bases). V lost 0 bases to trimming and J lost 7 bases, with 16 bases between them. The CDR3 is 15 amino acids. Per germline, CDR1 GTSNPN and CDR2 SVGIG (reference sequence).

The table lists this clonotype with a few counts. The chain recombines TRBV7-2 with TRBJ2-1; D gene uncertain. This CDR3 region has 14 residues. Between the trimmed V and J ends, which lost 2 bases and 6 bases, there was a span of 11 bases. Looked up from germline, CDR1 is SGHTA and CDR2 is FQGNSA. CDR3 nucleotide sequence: TGTGCCAGCAGCTTACCCCAACCCCGCAATGAGCAGTTCTTC. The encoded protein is CASSLPQPRNEQFF.

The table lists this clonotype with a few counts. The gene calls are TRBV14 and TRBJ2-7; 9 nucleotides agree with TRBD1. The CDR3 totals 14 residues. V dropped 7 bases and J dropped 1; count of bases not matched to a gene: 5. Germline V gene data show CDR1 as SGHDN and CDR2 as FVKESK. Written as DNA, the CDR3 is TGTGCCAGCAAGGAACAGGGGGCTTCCTACGAGCAGTACTTC. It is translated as CASKEQGASYEQYF.

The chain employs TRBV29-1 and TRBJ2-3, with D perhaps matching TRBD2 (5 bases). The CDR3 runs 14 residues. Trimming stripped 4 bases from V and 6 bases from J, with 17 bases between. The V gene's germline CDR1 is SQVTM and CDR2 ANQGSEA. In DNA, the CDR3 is TGCAGCGTTGGCCCGGACGGGGAGTGGGATACGCAGTATTTT. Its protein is CSVGPDGEWDTQYF.

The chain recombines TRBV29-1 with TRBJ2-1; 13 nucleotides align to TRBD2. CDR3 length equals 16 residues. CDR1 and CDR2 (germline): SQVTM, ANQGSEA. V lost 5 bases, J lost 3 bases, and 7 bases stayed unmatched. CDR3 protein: CSVLGLAGSYYNEQFF. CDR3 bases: TGCAGCGTTTTGGGACTAGCGGGGAGTTACTACAATGAGCAGTTCTTC.

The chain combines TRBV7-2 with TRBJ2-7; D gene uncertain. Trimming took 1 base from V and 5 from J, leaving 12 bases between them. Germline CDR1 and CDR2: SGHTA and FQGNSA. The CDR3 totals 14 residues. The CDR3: CASSLVVALHEQYF. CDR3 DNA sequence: TGTGCCAGCAGCTTAGTGGTAGCTCTACACGAGCAGTACTTC.

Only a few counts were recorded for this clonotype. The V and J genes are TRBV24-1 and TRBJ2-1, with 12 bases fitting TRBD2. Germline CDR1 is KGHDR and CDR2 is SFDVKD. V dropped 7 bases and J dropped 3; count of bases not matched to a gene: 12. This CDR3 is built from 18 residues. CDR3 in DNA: TGTGCCACCAGCACCCGGACTAGCGGGATGTCAGACTACAATGAGCAGTTCTTC. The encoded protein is CATSTRTSGMSDYNEQFF.

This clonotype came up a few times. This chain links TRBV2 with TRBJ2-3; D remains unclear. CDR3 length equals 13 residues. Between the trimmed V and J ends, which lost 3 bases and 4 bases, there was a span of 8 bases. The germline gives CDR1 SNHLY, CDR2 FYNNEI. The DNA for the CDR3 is TGTGCCAGCAGTGATTCTGCGGCAGATACGCAGTATTTT. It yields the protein CASSDSAADTQYF.